The 20 T cell receptor beta chains given below trace back to one sample, sequenced in a study of blood T cell repertoires in COVID-19 (dated by TCRdb to the early 2020s). Library prep was done by the immunoSEQ multiplex PCR assay. TCRdb's version of the immuneACCESS table is confined to in-frame rearrangements and falls short of the full clone set. An unresolved V gene accounts for under half of the shortfall where checked; the remainder is of unknown origin. The sample table records about 65,000 clones; approximately 93% of these occur just once. The ten most abundant clones make up approximately 2.9% of the sample. The sample was peripheral blood. The receptors were gathered from a man aged 65-85 years with active COVID-19.

The chain employs TRBV2 and TRBJ2-3; tentative D call: TRBD2 (5 bases). Trimming shortened V by 5 bases and J by 6 bases, and 12 bases separated the two germline ends. The CDR3 contains 13 residues. Germline V gene sequence: CDR1 SNHLY, CDR2 FYNNEI. In DNA form, the CDR3 reads TGTGCCAGCAGTCGTCTTGGAGGTGATACGCAGTATTTT. Translating it yields CASSRLGGDTQYF.

The chain is built from TRBV5-1 and TRBJ2-3, with D perhaps TRBD2 (5 bases). Germline V gene sequence: CDR1 SGHRS, CDR2 YFSETQ. The germline V and J ends were trimmed by 8 bases and 0 bases, with 13 bases remaining between them. The CDR3 has 14 amino acids. The CDR3 DNA reads TGCGCCAGTCGTCCGGGAACTAGCACAGATACGCAGTATTTT. It codes for CASRPGTSTDTQYF.

The J gene is TRBJ1-2, the V gene TRBV5-1; D perhaps matches TRBD1 (6 bases). V dropped 3 bases and J dropped 2 bases, with 17 bases sitting between them. This CDR3 is built from 16 residues. Germline loops: CDR1 SGHRS, CDR2 YFSETQ. The CDR3 region is CASSYQTGATNYGYTF. CDR3 nucleotides: TGCGCCAGCAGCTATCAGACAGGAGCGACGAACTATGGCTACACCTTC. Filled out from reference TRBV5-1 and TRBJ1-2, the complete variable domain reads KAGVTQTPRYLIKTRGQQVTLSCSPISGHRSVSWYQQTPGQGLQFLFEYFSETQRNKGNFPGRFSGRQFSNSRSEMNVSTLELGDSALYLCASSYQTGATNYGYTFGSGTRLTVV.

In nucleotides, the CDR3 is TGTGCCAGCAGCTTAAGCGGGGGGGCAGTCCCCGAGCAGTACTTC. Encoded protein: CASSLSGGAVPEQYF. The chain carries TRBV11-3 and TRBJ2-7; TRBD2 matches at 10 bases. Trimming cost V 2 bases and J 6 bases; bases outside gene matches: 7. CDR1 is SGHNT and CDR2 is YENEEA in the germline V gene. CDR3 length: 15 residues. The variable domain in full, with the rest retrieved from reference TRBV11-3 and TRBJ2-7, is EAGVVQSPRYKIIEKKQPVAFWCNPISGHNTLYWYLQNLGQGPELLIRYENEEAVDDSQLPKDRFSAERLKGVDSTLKIQPAELGDSAVYLCASSLSGGAVPEQYFGPGTRLTVT.

Here the CDR3 reads CASSLGQGITEAFF. The CDR3 DNA reads as TGCGCCAGCAGCCTGGGACAGGGGATCACTGAAGCTTTCTTT. This chain uses TRBV5-1 with TRBJ1-1; 10 positions match TRBD1. The germline CDR1 and CDR2 sequences are SGHRS and YFSETQ. Trimming took 4 bases from V and 4 from J; bases not matched to a gene: 4. CDR3 length: 14 amino acids.

J is TRBJ1-2 and V is TRBV24-1, with D uncertain. Germline V CDR1 and CDR2: KGHDR, SFDVKD. Trimming cost V 9 bases and J 3 bases, with 19 bases left between them. The CDR3 is 15 amino acids. In nucleotides, the CDR3 is TGTGCCACCCCGAGGGTCCCGGGTTGTTACTATGGCTACACCTTC. Its protein is CATPRVPGCYYGYTF.

The V and J genes are TRBV6-5 and TRBJ2-7; 12 nucleotides align to TRBD1. Germline loops: CDR1 MNHEY, CDR2 SVGAGI. Unmatched junction bases numbered 5, after V lost 4 bases and J lost 7 bases. This CDR3 region has 14 residues. CDR3 loop: CASSWGQGALEQYF. DNA of the CDR3: TGTGCCAGCAGTTGGGGACAGGGGGCGCTTGAGCAGTACTTC.

This chain uses TRBV5-1 with TRBJ1-3; the D is unclear. Looked up from germline, CDR1 is SGHRS and CDR2 is YFSETQ. V lost 0 bases and J 3 bases, leaving 7 bases between the germline ends. This CDR3 spans 14 amino acids. The DNA of the CDR3 is TGCGCCAGCAGCTTGGCCGGGAGTGGAAACACCATATATTTT. This gives the protein CASSLAGSGNTIYF. The full variable domain, completed using reference TRBV5-1 and TRBJ1-3, is KAGVTQTPRYLIKTRGQQVTLSCSPISGHRSVSWYQQTPGQGLQFLFEYFSETQRNKGNFPGRFSGRQFSNSRSEMNVSTLELGDSALYLCASSLAGSGNTIYFGEGSWLTVV.

The chain links TRBV6-5 to TRBJ1-4; 10 bases fit TRBD1. V trimming: 9 bases; J trimming: 11 bases; junction bases outside the gene matches: 6. The CDR3 runs 12 residues. Germline loops: CDR1 MNHEY, CDR2 SVGAGI. CDR3 DNA sequence: TGTGCCAGTTTCGGACAGGGGGGGAAACTGTTTTTT. Its protein product is CASFGQGGKLFF.

In its sample, this clone was seen once. This rearrangement joins TRBV2 to TRBJ2-7, with D unresolved. The CDR3 totals 12 residues. V was shortened by 6 bases and J by 6 bases, with 12 bases between the two germline ends. Germline V lookup: CDR1 SNHLY, CDR2 FYNNEI. CDR3 sequence reads: CASSYTSGEQYV. The CDR3 coding sequence is TGTGCCAGCAGCTACACATCGGGCGAGCAGTACGTC.

The CDR3 coding sequence is TGTGCCAGCAGCTTAGCCTCGACAAACTTGGGCTCACCCCTCCACTTT. It is translated as CASSLASTNLGSPLHF. The V and J genes are TRBV7-8 and TRBJ1-6; D is uncertain. The germline V gene has CDR1 SGHVS and CDR2 FQNEAQ. This CDR3 has 16 residues. Trimming pared 0 bases from V and 10 bases from J, leaving 16 bases between. Full variable domain (rest looked up from reference TRBV7-8 and TRBJ1-6): GAGVSQSPRYKVAKRGQDVALRCDPISGHVSLFWYQQALGQGPEFLTYFQNEAQLDKSGLPSDRFFAERPEGSVSTLKIQRTQQEDSAVYLCASSLASTNLGSPLHFGNGTRLTVT.

The chain joins TRBV10-2 to TRBJ1-5; TRBD1 agrees at 10 bases. V lost 9 bases, J lost 2 bases, and 10 bases stayed unmatched. The CDR3 is made up of 16 amino acids. Germline V lookup: CDR1 WSHSY, CDR2 SAAADI. The CDR3 here is CASRQGAFEGNQPQHF. CDR3 in DNA: TGCGCCAGTAGACAGGGGGCTTTTGAAGGCAATCAGCCCCAGCATTTT.

This rearrangement joins TRBV5-4 to TRBJ2-3, with TRBD2 matching 9 bases. The CDR3 has 14 amino acids. Losses at the gene ends were 5 bases for V and 6 bases for J; bases not matched to a gene: 7. Germline V CDR1 and CDR2: SGHNT, YYREEE (reference sequence). CDR3 in DNA: TGTGCCAGCAGTGGGCGGGGGGGCCAGGATACGCAGTATTTT. This codes for CASSGRGGQDTQYF.

The sample holds a few counts of this clone. The J gene is TRBJ1-6, the V gene TRBV13, with 10 bases lining up with TRBD1. There are 15 residues in the CDR3. CDR1 and CDR2 (germline): PRHDT, FYEKMQ (reference sequence). After removal of 5 bases from V and 8 bases from J, the junction contained 6 bases not matched to a gene. CDR3 amino acids: CASSPRTGGYSPLHF. The CDR3 region has the DNA TGTGCCAGCAGCCCGAGGACAGGGGGATATTCACCCCTCCACTTT. The variable domain in full, with the rest retrieved from reference TRBV13 and TRBJ1-6, is AAGVIQSPRHLIKEKRETATLKCYPIPRHDTVYWYQQGPGQDPQFLISFYEKMQSDKGSIPDRFSAQQFSDYHSELNMSSLELGDSALYFCASSPRTGGYSPLHFGNGTRLTVT.

The chain couples TRBV6-5 to TRBJ2-5; unclear D gene. The V and J ends lost 0 bases and 7 bases respectively, with 9 bases between them. The germline V gene has CDR1 MNHEY and CDR2 SVGAGI. CDR3 length: 13 residues. As DNA, the CDR3 is TGTGCCAGCAGTTACTCAATCTACGGGACCCAGTACTTC. Its protein product is CASSYSIYGTQYF.

The J gene is TRBJ1-1, the V gene TRBV21-1. TRBV21-1 is classified as a pseudogene. The CDR3 is 18 amino acids. Here the CDR3 DNA reads TGTGCCAGCAGCAAAGCCGGGTTTATACCTCTACGAGGGCCTGAAGCTTTCTTT. This sequence encodes CASSKAGFIPLRGPEAFF.

The rearrangement uses TRBV7-2 and TRBJ1-2, with D maybe TRBD1 (5 bases). This CDR3 is built from 14 residues. Germline assignment: CDR1 SGHTA and CDR2 FQGNSA. With 5 bases removed from V and 7 bases from J, the gap between germline ends came to 17 bases. CDR3 nucleotides: TGTGCCAGCAGCCCCTGGGGCCGGAAAAGTGGCTACACCTTC. This encodes CASSPWGRKSGYTF. Supplemented by reference TRBV7-2 and TRBJ1-2, the full variable domain reads GAGVSQSPSNKVTEKGKDVELRCDPISGHTALYWYRQSLGQGLEFLIYFQGNSAPDKSGLPSDRFSAERTGGSVSTLTIQRTQQEDSAVYLCASSPWGRKSGYTFGSGTRLTVV.

The CDR3 loop is CASSELHWRGIDYGYTF. The DNA of the CDR3 is TGTGCCAGCAGCGAACTTCACTGGCGGGGAATCGACTATGGCTACACCTTC. The chain links TRBV9 to TRBJ1-2, with D hard to call. The germline V and J ends were trimmed by 3 bases and 3 bases, with 21 bases remaining between them. Germline CDR1 reads SGDLS; CDR2 reads YYNGEE. This CDR3 region has 17 residues.

The CDR3: CASSYRLPGVPATQYF. Written as DNA, the CDR3 is TGTGCCAGCAGCTACCGCCTGCCGGGGGTCCCGGCGACCCAGTACTTC. This chain uses TRBV7-2 with TRBJ2-5; possibly TRBD2 for D (6 bases). Per germline, CDR1 SGHTA and CDR2 FQGNSA. V lost 4 bases to trimming and J lost 7 bases, with 22 bases between them. CDR3 size: 16 residues.

The V call is TRBV7-2, the J call TRBJ1-6; no firm D call. V dropped 0 bases and J dropped 14 bases, with 8 bases sitting between them. The CDR3 length is 12 residues. The germline CDR1 and CDR2 sequences are SGHTA and FQGNSA. CDR3 in DNA: TGTGCCAGCAGCTTAGCTCACCCTACCCTCCACTTT. Translated: CASSLAHPTLHF. The variable domain in full, completed from reference TRBV7-2 and TRBJ1-6, reads GAGVSQSPSNKVTEKGKDVELRCDPISGHTALYWYRQSLGQGLEFLIYFQGNSAPDKSGLPSDRFSAERTGGSVSTLTIQRTQQEDSAVYLCASSLAHPTLHFGNGTRLTVT.